This T cell receptor beta chain was recovered during a study of identical twins. One entry per CDR3 protein results from TCRdb running MiXCR on the 5' RACE reads. The table records some 260,000 distinct CDR3 sequences, around an eighth of them present only once. V lost 4 bases, J lost 6 bases, and 19 bases lay in between. Germline CDR1 is KGHSH and CDR2 is LQKENI. The CDR3 has 16 residues. Sequencing input: memory (CD45RO+) T cells sorted from blood. The chain uses TRBV18 and TRBJ1-5; D perhaps matches TRBD1 (5 bases). The receptor was isolated from a woman in her late teens or twenties in good health. The CDR3 reads CASSLWGRGDGQPQHF. As DNA, the CDR3 is TGTGCCAGCTCACTCTGGGGCCGCGGGGATGGTCAGCCCCAGCATTTT.